This T cell receptor (beta chain) emerged from a study of control samples from healthy donors and cancer patients. TCRdb's table, derived via immunoSEQ multiplex PCR, lists solely in-frame clones and lacks some. The table has about 80,000 clones, roughly 90% seen once; the top ten hold around 6%. CDR3 length: 13 amino acids. The J segment lost 3 bases and the V segment lost 9 bases, leaving 4 bases of the junction unmatched. Germline loops: CDR1 WNHNN, CDR2 SYGVQD (reference sequence). The rearrangement uses TRBV10-1 and TRBJ2-3; 9 positions agree with TRBD2. Sequenced material: blood. This TCR was recovered from a man aged 50-60 years in good health. The CDR3 loop reads CARERGDTDTQYF. CDR3 in DNA: TGCGCCAGGGAGCGGGGGGATACAGATACGCAGTATTTT.